The 22 T cell receptor beta chains listed next were all sequenced from one sample in a study of cytomegalovirus exposure and HLA in healthy donors (dated by TCRdb to about 2017). The library was prepared using the immunoSEQ multiplex PCR assay. This immuneACCESS table, as held by TCRdb, lists in-frame sequences with V and J called but not all clones. Of the missing ones, under half trace to an unresolved V gene in checked studies; the others have no known cause. The sample table contains 180,000 or so clones; only one count was recorded for around nine tenths of them. The ten largest account for more than 5.5% of the sample. Source material: PBMCs. Receptor source: a man aged 25-40 years in good health and CMV-seropositive.

The chain combines TRBV5-1 with TRBJ1-4; the D gene is possibly TRBD1 (5 bases). Per the germline V gene, CDR1 is SGHRS and CDR2 is YFSETQ. This CDR3 spans 14 amino acids. The V end was cut by 4 bases, the J end by 4 bases, with 11 bases between. The CDR3 DNA follows: TGCGCCAGCAGCACCAGGGACCTTAATGAAAAACTGTTTTTT. Translation: CASSTRDLNEKLFF. Variable domain in full (rest from reference TRBV5-1 and TRBJ1-4): KAGVTQTPRYLIKTRGQQVTLSCSPISGHRSVSWYQQTPGQGLQFLFEYFSETQRNKGNFPGRFSGRQFSNSRSEMNVSTLELGDSALYLCASSTRDLNEKLFFGSGTQLSVL.

This chain connects TRBV12-5 to TRBJ2-7; maybe TRBD1 (6 bases). The CDR3 is 18 residues long. Germline V gene sequence: CDR1 LGHNT, CDR2 FRNRAP. Trimming shortened V by 5 bases and J by 5 bases, and 28 bases separated the two germline ends. CDR3 protein: CASGPPPGHRAPRDEQYF. The CDR3 bases are TGTGCTAGTGGTCCCCCCCCCGGCCACAGGGCTCCCAGGGACGAGCAGTACTTC. The complete variable domain, with remaining parts taken from reference TRBV12-5 and TRBJ2-7, reads DARVTQTPRHKVTEMGQEVTMRCQPILGHNTVFWYRQTMMQGLELLAYFRNRAPLDDSGMPKDRFSAEMPDATLATLKIQPSEPRDSAVYFCASGPPPGHRAPRDEQYFGPGTRLTVT.

This chain joins TRBV19 and TRBJ2-2, with no clear D. The CDR3 covers 13 residues. Germline V gives CDR1 LNHDA, CDR2 SQIVND (reference sequence). Deletions cut 3 bases from V and 8 bases from J, with 10 bases between. The CDR3 protein is CASSIELRGELFF. CDR3 nucleotide sequence: TGTGCCAGTAGTATTGAACTGCGAGGGGAGCTGTTTTTT.

The V gene is TRBV2, the J gene TRBJ1-3, with a weak D call TRBD1 (5 bases). Trimming pared 6 bases from V and 0 bases from J, leaving 12 bases between. Germline loops: CDR1 SNHLY, CDR2 FYNNEI. CDR3 size: 15 residues. In DNA form, the CDR3 reads TGTGCCAGCAGGGACACCGCCCTCTCTGGAAACACCATATATTTT. This translates into CASRDTALSGNTIYF.

This chain connects TRBV2 to TRBJ1-4, with D hard to call. CDR3 size: 13 residues. Trimming removed 7 bases from V and 4 bases from J, with 10 bases in between. Per the germline V gene, CDR1 is SNHLY and CDR2 is FYNNEI. CDR3 in amino acids: CASTRVLNEKLFF. The CDR3 DNA is TGTGCCAGCACTAGGGTCCTTAATGAAAAACTGTTTTTT.

V usage is TRBV19 and J usage is TRBJ2-7; D possibly corresponds to TRBD2 (6 bases). Trimming removed 8 bases at V and 2 bases at J, with 10 bases between. Germline CDR1 reads LNHDA; CDR2 reads SQIVND (reference sequence). CDR3 size: 12 residues. The CDR3 sequence is CASRREPYEQYF. In DNA form, the CDR3 reads TGTGCCAGTCGTCGGGAGCCCTACGAGCAGTACTTC.

V gene TRBV27 combines with J gene TRBJ2-6; D not certain. The germline V gene encodes CDR1 MNHEY and CDR2 SMNVEV (reference sequence). The CDR3 extends over 15 amino acids. The V and J ends lost 4 bases and 0 bases respectively, with 7 bases between them. In DNA, the CDR3 is TGTGCCAGCAGTTGGCCCCCCTCTGGGGCCAACGTCCTGACTTTC. Protein: CASSWPPSGANVLTF.

This clone is judged medium-sized (0.01 to 0.1%). V and J are TRBV5-1 and TRBJ2-2, with D possibly TRBD2 on 6 matching bases. Germline V gene lookup returns CDR1 SGHRS and CDR2 YFSETQ. The length of the CDR3 is 19 residues. V was cut by 3 bases and J by 2 bases, with 23 bases left in between. CDR3 bases: TGCGCCAGCAGCTCGGGGGATTTCGAAACACTTACAAACACCGGGGAGCTGTTTTTT. Amino acid sequence: CASSSGDFETLTNTGELFF.

The rearrangement uses TRBV6-5 and TRBJ1-1; TRBD1 is a possible D gene (5 bases). The CDR3 has 14 residues. Germline assignment: CDR1 MNHEY and CDR2 SVGAGI. The V gene lost 5 bases and the J gene lost 5 bases, with 15 bases spanning the gap. The CDR3 DNA sequence: TGTGCCAGCAGTAAGCCGGGGGGAGGGACTGAAGCTTTCTTT. It codes for CASSKPGGGTEAFF.

The rearrangement joins TRBV7-2 to TRBJ2-5, with D possibly TRBD1 on 6 matching bases. Per the germline V gene, CDR1 is SGHTA and CDR2 is FQGNSA. The V end was cut by 2 bases, the J end by 5 bases, with 15 bases between. The CDR3 loop spans 15 amino acids. DNA for the CDR3: TGTGCCAGCAGCTTATCGCAGTTCCAGGGGGAGACCCAGTACTTC. This encodes CASSLSQFQGETQYF.

A word on this clone: Sequence at one end of the junction differs from germline and may be a read error. The J gene is TRBJ2-3, the V gene TRBV7-6; weak D call: TRBD2 (6 bases). The V gene's germline CDR1 is SGHVS and CDR2 FNYEAQ. The CDR3 extends over 13 amino acids. CDR3 in amino acids: CASSLAPPGEQYF. The DNA of the CDR3 is TGTGCCAGCAGCCTAGCGCCTCCCGGCGAGCAGTATTTT. Drawing the rest from reference TRBV7-6 and TRBJ2-3, the complete variable domain is GAGVSQSPRYKVTKRGQDVALRCDPISGHVSLYWYRQALGQGPEFLTYFNYEAQQDKSGLPNDRFSAERPEGSISTLTIQRTEQRDSAMYRCASSLAPPGEQYFGPGTRLTVL.

This rearrangement joins TRBV28 to TRBJ1-5; no clear D gene. CDR1 is MDHEN and CDR2 is SYDVKM in the germline V gene. Trimming stripped 3 bases from V and 6 bases from J, with 3 bases between. The CDR3 is made up of 11 amino acids. CDR3 DNA sequence: TGTGCCAGCAGTTTTGGTCAGCCCCAGCATTTT. It is translated as CASSFGQPQHF.

The chain carries TRBV5-1 and TRBJ2-6; 7 bases line up with TRBD2. CDR1 is SGHRS and CDR2 is YFSETQ in the germline V gene. Trimming cost V 4 bases and J 0 bases; bases outside gene matches: 7. The CDR3 is 17 amino acids. The CDR3 coding sequence is TGCGCCAGCAGCGGCGGGAGCCCGCACTCTGGGGCCAACGTCCTGACTTTC. Translated, it gives CASSGGSPHSGANVLTF.

This chain joins TRBV28 and TRBJ1-5; TRBD1 might be the D (6 bases). V dropped 4 bases and J dropped 0 bases, with 16 bases sitting between them. Per the germline V gene, CDR1 is MDHEN and CDR2 is SYDVKM. The CDR3 runs to 17 residues. CDR3 sequence reads: CASSYPPGGHSNQPQHF. The CDR3 DNA follows: TGTGCCAGCAGTTACCCGCCCGGGGGCCATAGCAATCAGCCCCAGCATTTT.

The chain couples TRBV7-2 to TRBJ2-1; D possibly matches TRBD1 or TRBD2 (5 bases each). The CDR3 totals 15 residues. V lost 6 bases, J lost 10 bases, and 22 bases lay in between. Looked up from germline, CDR1 is SGHTA and CDR2 is FQGNSA. Here the CDR3 DNA reads TGTGCCAGCAGGAACCCCGGGGCCTCTGGCTACGAGCAGTTCTTC. It is translated as CASRNPGASGYEQFF.

This chain connects TRBV6-6 to TRBJ2-7, with D maybe TRBD2 (5 bases). The CDR3 covers 12 residues. The V gene's germline CDR1 is MNHNY and CDR2 SVGAGI (reference sequence). Trimming cost V 2 bases and J 6 bases, with 8 bases left between them. CDR3 nucleotide sequence: TGTGCCAGCAGTTACCCCGAGGGCGAGCAGTACTTC. Translated, it gives CASSYPEGEQYF.

The chain's CDR3 is CSVEGGSGNTIYF. The CDR3 DNA sequence: TGCAGCGTTGAGGGGGGCTCTGGAAACACCATATATTTT. This rearrangement joins TRBV29-1 to TRBJ1-3; a weak D match, TRBD1 (5 bases). Germline V CDR1 and CDR2: SQVTM, ANQGSEA. Trimming shortened V by 3 bases and J by 0 bases, and 6 bases separated the two germline ends. The CDR3 totals 13 residues. The variable domain in full, with the rest retrieved from reference TRBV29-1 and TRBJ1-3, is SAVISQKPSRDICQRGTSLTIQCQVDSQVTMMFWYRQQPGQSLTLIATANQGSEATYESGFVIDKFPISRPNLTFSTLTVSNMSPEDSSIYLCSVEGGSGNTIYFGEGSWLTVV.

The rearrangement uses TRBV6-6 and TRBJ2-7; possible D gene TRBD2, 6 bases. The CDR3 sequence is 15 residues long. CDR1 and CDR2 from the germline V gene are MNHNY and SVGAGI (reference sequence). With 0 bases removed from V and 3 bases from J, the gap between germline ends came to 12 bases. CDR3: CASSYSGGPDYEQYF. CDR3 bases: TGTGCCAGCAGTTACTCGGGGGGACCTGACTACGAGCAGTACTTC.

The CDR3 loop reads CASSPARASYNEQFF. In DNA form, the CDR3 reads TGTGCCAGCAGTCCCGCCCGGGCGTCCTACAATGAGCAGTTCTTC. V gene TRBV27 combines with J gene TRBJ2-1; D ambiguous. The CDR3 is 15 residues long. V lost 5 bases, J lost 1 base, and 12 bases lay in between. Germline CDR1 MNHEY, CDR2 SMNVEV (reference sequence).

This chain joins TRBV27 and TRBJ1-2, with D perhaps matching TRBD1 (5 bases). The V gene's germline CDR1 is MNHEY and CDR2 SMNVEV (reference sequence). V lost 2 bases, J lost 1 base, and 20 bases lay in between. The CDR3 runs 18 residues. This CDR3 reads CASSLKFGGSTFNYGYTF. In DNA, the CDR3 is TGTGCCAGCAGTTTAAAATTCGGGGGGTCGACCTTTAACTATGGCTACACCTTC.

The chain combines TRBV4-3 with TRBJ1-1; TRBD1 aligns across 9 bases. CDR1 and CDR2 from the germline V gene are LGHNA and YSLEER. The V and J ends lost 1 base and 7 bases, in that order; junction bases with no gene match: 10. The CDR3 runs to 16 residues. CDR3 residues: CASSQGTGAIPGEAFF. CDR3 nucleotide sequence: TGCGCCAGCAGCCAAGGGACAGGGGCTATACCAGGTGAAGCTTTCTTT.

The rearrangement joins TRBV9 to TRBJ2-6; D not certain. Germline CDR1 and CDR2: SGDLS and YYNGEE. V lost 4 bases and J lost 0, with 5 bases in between. The CDR3 has 14 amino acids. The CDR3 DNA follows: TGTGCCAGCAGCCAGATCTCTGGGGCCAACGTCCTGACTTTC. Its translation: CASSQISGANVLTF.